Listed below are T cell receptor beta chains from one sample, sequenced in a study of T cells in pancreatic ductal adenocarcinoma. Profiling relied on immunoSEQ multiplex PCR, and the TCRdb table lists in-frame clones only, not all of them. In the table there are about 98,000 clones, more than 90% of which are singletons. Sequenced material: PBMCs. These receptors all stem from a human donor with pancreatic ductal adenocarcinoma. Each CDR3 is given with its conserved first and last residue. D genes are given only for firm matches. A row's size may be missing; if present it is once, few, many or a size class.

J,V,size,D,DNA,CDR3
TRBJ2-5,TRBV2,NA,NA,TGTGCCAGCAGTGAAGGAGCTTTCCAAGAGACCCAGTACTTC,CASSEGAFQETQYF
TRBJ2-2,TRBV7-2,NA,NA,TGTGCCAGCAGCTTGGACAGTGTCACCGGGGAGCTGTTTTTT,CASSLDSVTGELFF
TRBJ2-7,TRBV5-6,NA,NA,TGTGCCAGCAGCTTGGTGACACATTCCTACGAGCAGTACTTC,CASSLVTHSYEQYF
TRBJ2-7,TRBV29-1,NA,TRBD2,TGCAGCGTTAGGAGCGGGAGGTCTTCCTACGAGCAGTACTTC,CSVRSGRSSYEQYF
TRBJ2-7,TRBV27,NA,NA,TGTGCCAGCAGTTTTTCGGGGCGAACGGGAGTCCACGAGCAGTACTTC,CASSFSGRTGVHEQYF
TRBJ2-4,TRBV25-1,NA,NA,TGTGCCAGCAGTCGCCGGGACTCGTGGAGTCTTACCGAAAACATTCAGTACTTC,CASSRRDSWSLTENIQYF
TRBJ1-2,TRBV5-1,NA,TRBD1,TGCGCCAGCAGCTTGGGTGGACAGGACTATGGCTACACCTTC,CASSLGGQDYGYTF
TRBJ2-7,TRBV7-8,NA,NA,TGTGCCAGCAGCGCCCAGGGCTACGAGCAGTACTTC,CASSAQGYEQYF
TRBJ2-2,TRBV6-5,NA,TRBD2,TGTGCCAGCAGTTACGGACTAGCGGGAACCGGGGAGCTGTTTTTT,CASSYGLAGTGELFF
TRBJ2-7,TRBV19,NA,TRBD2,TGTGCCAGCAACCTAGCGGGAGCCTCACGGAGCGAGCAGTACTTC,CASNLAGASRSEQYF
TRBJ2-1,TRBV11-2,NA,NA,TGTGCCAGCGGGGGGGACAACTCCTACAATGAGCAGTTCTTC,CASGGDNSYNEQFF
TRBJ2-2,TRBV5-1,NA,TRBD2,TGCGCCAGCACTAGCGGGAGTACGAACACCGGGGAGCTGTTTTTT,CASTSGSTNTGELFF
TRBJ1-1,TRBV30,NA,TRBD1,TGTGCCTGGATGTCACTTCGGACAGGGATGAACACTGAAGCTTTCTTT,CAWMSLRTGMNTEAFF
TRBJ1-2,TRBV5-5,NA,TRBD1,TGTGCCAGCAGCTCCGCGGACAGGGTTGGGTATGGCTACACCTTC,CASSSADRVGYGYTF
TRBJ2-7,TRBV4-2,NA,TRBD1,TGTGCCAGCAGCGCCCAGCCAAAGGACAGGTTCATGTACGAGCAGTACTTC,CASSAQPKDRFMYEQYF
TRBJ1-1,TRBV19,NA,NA,TGTGCCAGTAGTATTGGGCAGACCAACATTGAAGCTTTCTTT,CASSIGQTNIEAFF
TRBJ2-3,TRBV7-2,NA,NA,TGTGCCAGCAGCCCAGGGCAGCCCGCGAGTACAGATACGCAGTATTTT,CASSPGQPASTDTQYF
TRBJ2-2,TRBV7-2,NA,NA,TGTGCCAGCACCCACATGGGACATACGAACACCGGGGAGCTGTTTTTT,CASTHMGHTNTGELFF
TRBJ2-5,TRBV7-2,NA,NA,TGTGCCAGCAGCTTAAACGCAGGCTTTGGAGAGACCCAGTACTTC,CASSLNAGFGETQYF
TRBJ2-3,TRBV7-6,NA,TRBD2,TGTGCCAGCAGCTTAGCGCAAGGACTAGCGGGGTCCACAGATACGCAGTATTTT,CASSLAQGLAGSTDTQYF
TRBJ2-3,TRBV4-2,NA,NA,TGTGCCAGCAGCCAAAAAGGGGTTGCGGATACGCAGTATTTT,CASSQKGVADTQYF
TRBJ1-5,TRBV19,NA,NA,TGTGCCAGTAGTGCAACTCACAGCTGGAGCAATCAGCCCCAGCATTTT,CASSATHSWSNQPQHF
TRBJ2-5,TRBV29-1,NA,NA,TGCAGCGCAGGGCCGGAGACCCAGTACTTC,CSAGPETQYF
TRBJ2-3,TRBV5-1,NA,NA,TGCGCCAGCAGCCCCTGGACAGGCACAGATACGCAGTATTTT,CASSPWTGTDTQYF
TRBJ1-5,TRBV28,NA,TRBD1,TGTGCCAGCATCCCCGGGACAGGCAATCAGCCCCAGCATTTT,CASIPGTGNQPQHF
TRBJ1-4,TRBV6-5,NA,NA,TGTGCCAGCAGTTCCAGTGATGAAAAACTGTTTTTT,CASSSSDEKLFF
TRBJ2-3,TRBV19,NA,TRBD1,TGTGCCAGTAGTACTCGACAGGGGTTCAGCACAGATACGCAGTATTTT,CASSTRQGFSTDTQYF
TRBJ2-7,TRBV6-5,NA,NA,TGTGCCAGCAGAGGGAAGGGGTACGAGCAGTACTTC,CASRGKGYEQYF
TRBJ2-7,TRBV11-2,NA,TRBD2,TGTGCCAGCAGCTTACAAAGGACTAGCGGGTATTATCCCTACGAGCAGTACTTC,CASSLQRTSGYYPYEQYF
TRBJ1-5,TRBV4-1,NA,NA,TGCGCCAGCAGCCAAGAGGGGGCTACGGATAGCAATCAGCCCCAGCATTTT,CASSQEGATDSNQPQHF
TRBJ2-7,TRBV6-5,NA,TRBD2,TGTGCCAGCAGTGCGGGGGGACCCCCTTGGGGGCAGTACTTC,CASSAGGPPWGQYF
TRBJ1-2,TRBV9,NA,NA,TGTGCCAGCAGCGTAGAACAGGGATCTAACTATGGCTACACCTTC,CASSVEQGSNYGYTF
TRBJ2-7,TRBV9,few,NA,TGTGCCAGCAGCGTGGGGGCAGACCGAAACATTTACGAGCAGTACTTC,CASSVGADRNIYEQYF
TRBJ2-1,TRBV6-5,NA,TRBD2,TGTGCCAGCAGACGAGGACTAGCGGGAAATAATGAGCAGTTCTTC,CASRRGLAGNNEQFF
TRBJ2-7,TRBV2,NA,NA,TGTGCCAGCACGCCAATACTGCTGCACGAGCAGTACTTC,CASTPILLHEQYF
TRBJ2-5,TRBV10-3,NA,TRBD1,TGTGCCATCAGGGGACAGGGGGCCTTAGAGACCCAGTACTTC,CAIRGQGALETQYF
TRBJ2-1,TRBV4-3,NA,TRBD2,TGCGCCAGCAGCCAAGCGCTAGCGGGGGGGCAGTTCTTC,CASSQALAGGQFF
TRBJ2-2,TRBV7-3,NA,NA,TGTGCCAGCAGCTCCCTAGCTGGGGCCGGGGAGCTGTTTTTT,CASSSLAGAGELFF
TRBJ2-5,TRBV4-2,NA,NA,TGTGCCAGCAGCCTGACGGGAGAGACCCAGTACTTC,CASSLTGETQYF
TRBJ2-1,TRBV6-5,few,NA,TGTGCCAGCAGTTACTCGAACGCCAGGAATGAGCAGTTCTTC,CASSYSNARNEQFF
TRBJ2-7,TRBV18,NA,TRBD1,TGTGCCAGCTCACCCTGGGACAGGGGGCAGGGCGAGCAGTACTTC,CASSPWDRGQGEQYF
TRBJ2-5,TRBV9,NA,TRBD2,TGTGCCAGCAGCGTAGGTACTAGCGGGCCCGGGGGTGAGACCCAGTACTTC,CASSVGTSGPGGETQYF